This record covers a single T cell receptor beta chain. These data originate in a study of blood T cell repertoires in COVID-19. The wider study: Donors in the United States, Italy and Spain gave samples during acute or convalescent COVID-19. Sample material is recorded as cDNA or gDNA derived from T cells, B-cell-depleted T cells, or PBMCs.

In the study's own analysis: Reference gene primer amplification yielded estimated nucleated cell counts. Profiling relied on immunoSEQ multiplex PCR, and the TCRdb table lists in-frame clones only, not all of them. The DNA was the basis for D and trimming; V, J and clone size are from that table. The sample records tens of thousands of clones, more than 75% being singletons. Trimming cost V 3 bases and J 3 bases; bases outside gene matches: 4. CDR1 is SGHNT, CDR2 YYREEE, per germline (reference sequence). The CDR3 runs to 15 residues. The receptor was derived from a man aged 50 to 60 with active or convalescent COVID-19. The V call is TRBV5-4, the J call TRBJ2-5, with 11 nucleotides matching TRBD1. Sequenced sample: peripheral blood. The CDR3 here is CASSSGTGGKETQYF. The CDR3 nucleotides read TGTGCCAGCAGCTCCGGGACAGGGGGAAAAGAGACCCAGTACTTC.